Below are 31 T cell receptor beta chains sequenced from a single sample in a study of naive and memory T cell subsets. Amplification of ligated cDNA took four PCR rounds with SP2 and nested alpha and beta constant primers. MiXCR, run by TCRdb on the 5' RACE reads, gives a single entry per CDR3 protein. The table includes tens of thousands of distinct CDR3 sequences, 7% to 8% detected once. An oligonucleotide containing a UMI was ligated to the 3' end of TCR cDNA. These receptors came from a female donor in good health.

V is TRBV2 and J is TRBJ2-1; maybe TRBD2 (7 bases). The V end lost 6 bases, the J end lost 5 bases, and 11 bases lay between the germline ends. The CDR3 has 13 residues. In germline, CDR1 is SNHLY, CDR2 FYNNEI. CDR3 protein: CASRWGGDNEQFF. DNA of the CDR3: TGTGCCAGCAGGTGGGGGGGCGACAATGAGCAGTTCTTC.

This clonotype has ten or more counts. This chain connects TRBV29-1 to TRBJ1-4, with 9 bases lining up with TRBD1. In germline, CDR1 is SQVTM, CDR2 ANQGSEA. The CDR3 consists of 15 residues. The ends lost 7 bases at V and 7 bases at J; junction bases unmatched: 13. CDR3 region: CSGATGGTGSEKLFF. The CDR3 DNA is TGCAGCGGAGCGACGGGGGGGACAGGGAGTGAAAAACTGTTTTTT.

This clonotype appeared once. The V call is TRBV6-5, the J call TRBJ2-2; TRBD1 aligns across 10 bases. Per the germline V gene, CDR1 is MNHEY and CDR2 is SVGAGI. The CDR3 loop spans 15 amino acids. V lost 5 bases to trimming and J lost 5 bases; unmatched junction nucleotides: 5. Written as DNA, the CDR3 is TGTGCCAGCAGTCGACAGGGGGCGAGAACCGGGGAGCTGTTTTTT. Translating it yields CASSRQGARTGELFF.

There are a few counts of this clonotype. The genes are TRBV7-3 and TRBJ2-1; D remains unclear. The CDR3 has 12 amino acids. The V and J ends lost 5 bases and 6 bases respectively, with 8 bases between them. CDR1 is SGHTA and CDR2 is FQGTGA in the germline V gene. CDR3 amino acids: CASSAQSNEQFF. CDR3 nucleotides: TGTGCCAGCAGCGCCCAGAGCAATGAGCAGTTCTTC. The variable domain in full, completed from reference TRBV7-3 and TRBJ2-1, reads GAGVSQTPSNKVTEKGKYVELRCDPISGHTALYWYRQSLGQGPEFLIYFQGTGAADDSGLPNDRFFAVRPEGSVSTLKIQRTERGDSAVYLCASSAQSNEQFFGPGTRLTVL.

This clonotype was counted many times. The chain combines TRBV12-3 or TRBV12-4 with TRBJ2-2; 7 bases agree with TRBD2. This CDR3 has 17 residues. V lost 0 bases to trimming and J lost 1 base; unmatched junction nucleotides: 5. CDR3 sequence reads: CASSLAWRGKNTGELFF. CDR3 nucleotides: TGTGCCAGCAGTTTAGCTTGGCGGGGGAAGAACACCGGGGAGCTGTTTTTT.

This clonotype has at least ten counts. The chain uses TRBV28 and TRBJ2-1; 8 positions match TRBD2. Germline V gene sequence: CDR1 MDHEN, CDR2 SYDVKM. The length of the CDR3 is 15 residues. V shed 6 bases, J shed 5 bases, and the junction held 9 bases outside the gene matches. CDR3 amino acids: CASSPGAGLDNEQFF. CDR3 nucleotides: TGTGCCAGCAGCCCAGGCGCGGGACTAGACAATGAGCAGTTCTTC. Full variable domain (remainder filled in from reference TRBV28 and TRBJ2-1): DVKVTQSSRYLVKRTGEKVFLECVQDMDHENMFWYRQDPGLGLRLIYFSYDVKMKEKGDIPEGYSVSREKKERFSLILESASTNQTSMYLCASSPGAGLDNEQFFGPGTRLTVL.

V usage is TRBV28 and J usage is TRBJ1-5, with 7 nucleotides matching TRBD1. Germline V CDR1 and CDR2: MDHEN, SYDVKM. There are 15 residues in the CDR3. The J segment lost 3 bases and the V segment lost 3 bases, leaving 5 bases of the junction unmatched. The chain's CDR3 is CASSFGDRFNQPQHF. As DNA, the CDR3 is TGTGCCAGCAGTTTCGGGGACAGATTCAATCAGCCCCAGCATTTT. Full variable domain (rest looked up from reference TRBV28 and TRBJ1-5): DVKVTQSSRYLVKRTGEKVFLECVQDMDHENMFWYRQDPGLGLRLIYFSYDVKMKEKGDIPEGYSVSREKKERFSLILESASTNQTSMYLCASSFGDRFNQPQHFGDGTRLSIL.

This clonotype was recorded a few times. This rearrangement joins TRBV28 to TRBJ2-1; 9 bases fit TRBD2. Per the germline V gene, CDR1 is MDHEN and CDR2 is SYDVKM. With 4 bases clipped from V and 0 bases from J, the junction kept 19 bases outside the gene matches. The CDR3 contains 21 residues. In nucleotides, the CDR3 is TGTGCCAGCAGTTCCCCCGCTAGAGCGGGAGGCCAACCGGGCTCCTACAATGAGCAGTTCTTC. Translation gives CASSSPARAGGQPGSYNEQFF.

This clonotype was observed a few times. V usage is TRBV29-1 and J usage is TRBJ1-2, with D perhaps matching TRBD1 (5 bases). CDR3 length: 12 amino acids. The germline V gene encodes CDR1 SQVTM and CDR2 ANQGSEA. Trimming took 4 bases from V and 2 from J, leaving 8 bases between them. The CDR3 here is CSVAGMNYGYTF. The CDR3, as DNA: TGCAGCGTTGCAGGGATGAACTATGGCTACACCTTC.

This clonotype was seen more than once but under ten times. V gene TRBV28 combines with J gene TRBJ2-3; D perhaps matches TRBD1 (7 bases). The germline V and J ends were trimmed by 6 bases and 4 bases, with 17 bases remaining between them. This CDR3 has 15 amino acids. CDR1 MDHEN and CDR2 SYDVKM come from the germline V gene. The CDR3 DNA reads as TGTGCCAGCAGCCCAGGGGGGAGTAAAGCAGATACGCAGTATTTT. This gives the protein CASSPGGSKADTQYF.

This clonotype was counted between two and nine times. The chain couples TRBV5-1 to TRBJ2-1, with D unclear. The ends were cut back, 1 base at V and 0 bases at J, with 8 bases in the middle. Germline V gene lookup returns CDR1 SGHRS and CDR2 YFSETQ. CDR3 size: 15 residues. The CDR3 spells CASSLPSSSYNEQFF. DNA for the CDR3: TGCGCCAGCAGCTTGCCAAGTAGCTCCTACAATGAGCAGTTCTTC.

The V and J genes are TRBV28 and TRBJ2-6; D is unclear. Germline V lookup: CDR1 MDHEN, CDR2 SYDVKM. This CDR3 comprises 14 residues. V was trimmed by 7 bases and J by 2 bases, leaving 9 bases between them. CDR3 residues: CASTKLAGANVLTF. CDR3 DNA: TGTGCCAGCACAAAGCTAGCTGGGGCCAACGTCCTGACTTTC.

The table lists this clonotype with many counts. As DNA, the CDR3 is TGCAGTGCTAGGGGGACAGGGGGCGGCAATCAGCCCCAGCATTTT. It specifies CSARGTGGGNQPQHF. The V gene is TRBV20-1, the J gene TRBJ1-5, with 12 bases lining up with TRBD1. Trimming took 3 bases from V and 2 from J; bases not matched to a gene: 2. The CDR3 length is 15 residues. Germline-derived CDR1 and CDR2 are DFQATT and SNEGSKA (reference sequence).

This clonotype was recorded a few times. The gene calls are TRBV7-9 and TRBJ1-2; possible D gene TRBD1, 5 bases. CDR1 and CDR2 (germline): SEHNR, FQNEAQ (reference sequence). CDR3 length: 16 amino acids. Trimming took 6 bases from V and 4 from J, leaving 21 bases between them. CDR3 sequence: CASSHTGGTRPYGYTF. Written as DNA, the CDR3 is TGTGCCAGCAGTCATACCGGAGGGACCCGTCCCTATGGCTACACCTTC. The full variable domain, with the rest looked up from reference TRBV7-9 and TRBJ1-2, is DTGVSQNPRHKITKRGQNVTFRCDPISEHNRLYWYRQTLGQGPEFLTYFQNEAQLEKSRLLSDRFSAERPKGSFSTLEIQRTEQGDSAMYLCASSHTGGTRPYGYTFGSGTRLTVV.

This clonotype came up many times. The chain is built from TRBV20-1 and TRBJ1-1; 8 positions agree with TRBD1. J lost 8 bases, V lost 6 bases, and 8 bases had no gene match. This CDR3 region has 12 residues. Per the germline V gene, CDR1 is DFQATT and CDR2 is SNEGSKA (reference sequence). This CDR3 reads CSADRGVGEAFF. CDR3 DNA: TGCAGTGCAGACAGGGGAGTTGGAGAAGCTTTCTTT.

This clonotype was seen at least ten times. The chain employs TRBV7-2 and TRBJ2-3; no reliable D call. V was pared by 1 base and J by 4 bases, with 9 bases between. This CDR3 contains 14 residues. CDR1 and CDR2 (germline): SGHTA, FQGNSA. The CDR3 protein is CASSLGGFSDTQYF. DNA of the CDR3: TGTGCCAGCAGCTTAGGGGGTTTCTCAGATACGCAGTATTTT.

The V call is TRBV19, the J call TRBJ2-5; TRBD2 aligns across 8 bases. V was pared by 5 bases and J by 1 base, with 3 bases of the junction left unmatched. The CDR3 consists of 14 residues. The germline V gene has CDR1 LNHDA and CDR2 SQIVND (reference sequence). The CDR3 region is CASSPRGGQETQYF. Written as DNA, the CDR3 is TGTGCCAGTAGTCCCCGGGGGGGCCAAGAGACCCAGTACTTC.

This clonotype was seen a few times. J is TRBJ2-2 and V is TRBV6-5; 12 nucleotides match TRBD1. This CDR3 spans 18 amino acids. CDR1 MNHEY and CDR2 SVGAGI come from the germline V gene. The V and J ends lost 5 bases and 3 bases, in that order; junction bases with no gene match: 10. CDR3 bases: TGTGCCAGCAGTCGAGGGACAGGGGGCGCGTCGGACACCGGGGAGCTGTTTTTT. Translation gives CASSRGTGGASDTGELFF.

This rearrangement joins TRBV9 to TRBJ2-5; 8 bases match TRBD2. The CDR3 is 14 residues long. Unmatched junction bases numbered 10, after V lost 3 bases and J lost 9 bases. The germline gives CDR1 SGDLS, CDR2 YYNGEE. The CDR3 region is CASSAGGSGVAQYF. The CDR3 region has the DNA TGTGCCAGCAGCGCGGGGGGGTCCGGAGTGGCCCAGTACTTC.

This chain connects TRBV20-1 to TRBJ1-5, with D hard to call. Trimming took off 5 bases at V and 2 bases at J, with 19 bases between the two ends. The CDR3 is 16 residues long. Germline V CDR1 and CDR2: DFQATT, SNEGSKA (reference sequence). CDR3 in DNA: TGCAGTGCTCCTAGGTTTGGAGGGCGCGGCAATCAGCCCCAGCATTTT. Its protein product is CSAPRFGGRGNQPQHF.

This clonotype has a count of ten or more. The gene calls are TRBV29-1 and TRBJ1-1; TRBD1 aligns across 8 bases. V lost 6 bases and J lost 1; bases outside the gene matches: 22. Germline V CDR1 and CDR2: SQVTM, ANQGSEA. The CDR3 consists of 19 residues. Written as DNA, the CDR3 is TGCAGCGTATCCCTTCCTGTCGGACAGGGCGGGGGGCGGAACACTGAAGCTTTCTTT. Its protein is CSVSLPVGQGGGRNTEAFF.

This clonotype has ten or more counts. This chain uses TRBV20-1 with TRBJ1-1; 9 nucleotides match TRBD1. Germline CDR1 is DFQATT and CDR2 is SNEGSKA (reference sequence). CDR3 length: 12 amino acids. After removal of 6 bases from V and 5 bases from J, the junction contained 4 bases not matched to a gene. The CDR3 spells CSARQGETEAFF. As DNA, the CDR3 is TGCAGTGCCCGACAGGGGGAAACTGAAGCTTTCTTT.

This clonotype was counted at least ten times. The chain combines TRBV2 with TRBJ2-2; maybe TRBD1 (6 bases). This CDR3 has 16 amino acids. Germline loops: CDR1 SNHLY, CDR2 FYNNEI. V gave up 2 bases and J gave up 5 bases, with 15 bases separating them. CDR3 sequence reads: CASSESNRVPTGELFF. DNA of the CDR3: TGTGCCAGCAGTGAATCCAACAGGGTCCCGACCGGGGAGCTGTTTTTT.

This clonotype was detected many times. The V and J genes are TRBV20-1 and TRBJ2-1, with D tentatively TRBD2 (7 bases). V lost 5 bases, J lost 4 bases, and 15 bases lay in between. Germline loops: CDR1 DFQATT, CDR2 SNEGSKA (reference sequence). The CDR3 has 14 residues. CDR3 nucleotide sequence: TGCAGTGCTGGAGGAGGGGGGGGTTACAATGAGCAGTTCTTC. The encoded protein is CSAGGGGGYNEQFF.

The chain employs TRBV27 and TRBJ2-1, with D unresolved. The CDR3 spans 14 residues. The germline V and J ends were trimmed by 2 bases and 1 base, with 6 bases remaining between them. The germline CDR1 and CDR2 sequences are MNHEY and SMNVEV (reference sequence). Written as DNA, the CDR3 is TGTGCCAGCAGTTTAGAATCATCCTACAATGAGCAGTTCTTC. This sequence encodes CASSLESSYNEQFF.

The V and J genes are TRBV28 and TRBJ1-2, with D tentatively TRBD1 (5 bases). The CDR3 length is 14 residues. Looked up from germline, CDR1 is MDHEN and CDR2 is SYDVKM. Trimming left V 3 bases short and J 7 bases short, with 15 bases between. The CDR3 here is CASSLVVRAGGYTF. DNA of the CDR3: TGTGCCAGCAGTTTGGTCGTCAGGGCTGGTGGCTACACCTTC.

This clonotype occurred a few times. This chain joins TRBV2 and TRBJ2-4; D is possibly TRBD1 (5 bases). The CDR3 is made up of 13 amino acids. Per the germline V gene, CDR1 is SNHLY and CDR2 is FYNNEI. V was shortened by 5 bases and J by 7 bases, with 12 bases between the two germline ends. CDR3 region: CASSLTDFNIQYF. In DNA, the CDR3 is TGTGCCAGCAGTTTGACAGATTTTAACATTCAGTACTTC.

In this sample, this clonotype turned up a few times. This chain connects TRBV24-1 to TRBJ1-2, with a possible D match to TRBD1 (5 bases). Trimming left V 4 bases short and J 0 bases short, with 8 bases between. The CDR3 runs 14 residues. Looked up from germline, CDR1 is KGHDR and CDR2 is SFDVKD. The CDR3 loop reads CATSDGGSNYGYTF. The CDR3 bases are TGTGCCACCAGTGACGGGGGTTCTAACTATGGCTACACCTTC.

V gene TRBV6-6 combines with J gene TRBJ2-3; D may be TRBD2 (6 bases). Germline V gives CDR1 MNHNY, CDR2 SVGAGI (reference sequence). V gave up 6 bases and J gave up 0 bases, with 10 bases separating them. The CDR3 covers 14 residues. For the CDR3, the DNA is TGTGCCAGCAGAGGGCGGGGCAGCACAGATACGCAGTATTTT. It translates to CASRGRGSTDTQYF.

The chain couples TRBV30 to TRBJ1-5, with D unclear. The CDR3 spans 11 residues. V dropped 7 bases and J dropped 3 bases, with 7 bases sitting between them. Germline CDR1 GTSNPN, CDR2 SVGIG (reference sequence). The CDR3 DNA follows: TGTGCCTCCGGGGTCAATCAGCCCCAGCATTTT. It translates to CASGVNQPQHF.

This clonotype was observed a few times. The V call is TRBV27, the J call TRBJ1-2, with TRBD1 matching over 7 bases. The trim removed 6 bases at V and 6 bases at J, leaving 13 bases unmatched. The CDR3 spans 15 residues. Germline V CDR1 and CDR2: MNHEY, SMNVEV (reference sequence). The CDR3 loop reads CASSWSETGTDGYTF. Written as DNA, the CDR3 is TGTGCCAGCAGCTGGTCTGAGACAGGGACAGATGGCTACACCTTC.